This T cell receptor (beta chain) appears in the sequencing data of a study of T cells after yellow fever vaccination. Across the study: Low-cell-number fractions were prepared with SMART-Seq v4 Ultra Low Input. Findings of the study overall: Faster peaking, at day 5 versus 15, marked a secondary response that was weaker. Relatively few clonotypes were ones that appeared in both CD4 and CD8 compartments.

Many counts were recorded for this clonotype. Its antigen is as yet unknown. For TCR, cDNA came from 5'RACE template switching, which added a universal primer site and UMIs. TCRdb called the 5' RACE reads again in MiXCR, with one record for every CDR3 protein. The table lists about 340,000 distinct CDR3 sequences, around 13% of them singletons. This CDR3 is 15 amino acids long. Germline assignment: CDR1 SGHAT and CDR2 FQNNGV. Trimming shortened V by 3 bases and J by 3 bases, and 13 bases separated the two germline ends. The sample here was CD4+ T cells sorted from PBMCs, taken 15 days after the yellow fever booster vaccination. The receptor comes from a man aged 18 to 29 who received the YFV17D yellow fever vaccine. V usage is TRBV11-2 and J usage is TRBJ2-3; D assignment may be TRBD1 or TRBD2 (5 bases each). In DNA form, the CDR3 reads TGTGCCAGCAGCTTGAGGGGCCGTGGTACAGATACGCAGTATTTT. Amino acids: CASSLRGRGTDTQYF.